The subject of this entry is one TCR beta chain. The entry originates in a study of blood T cell repertoires in COVID-19. Overall study context: The United States, Italy and Spain supplied acute and convalescent COVID-19 samples.

The CDR3 length is 17 residues. After removal of 4 bases from V and 6 bases from J, the junction contained 15 bases not matched to a gene. Germline lookup yields CDR1 SGHRS and CDR2 YFSETQ. In the original analysis: Estimated nucleated cell counts came from reference gene primer amplification. Sequenced by immunoSEQ multiplex PCR; TCRdb stores in-frame clones only, minus some. The DNA gave D and trimming, while V, J and clone size come from that table. The data contain more than 100,000 clones, roughly 89% of them singletons. The receptor was derived from a man in his fifties or sixties with active or convalescent COVID-19. Sequencing used peripheral blood. The chain couples TRBV5-1 to TRBJ2-1; 8 bases are shared with TRBD2. CDR3 amino acids: CASSPQTSLAGLNEQFF. CDR3 bases: TGCGCCAGCAGCCCACAAACGTCGCTAGCGGGCCTCAATGAGCAGTTCTTC.